The entry below gives a single TCR beta chain sequence along with its context. Antigen unknown. This entry belongs to a study of response to subunit inactivated influenza vaccine. TCRdb recomputed calls from the RT-PCR reads with MiXCR, one row per CDR3 protein. This sample has about 610,000 distinct CDR3 sequences, with 13% to 15% found just once. Study outcomes and limitations: Authors proposed each seasonal influenza vaccination draws in few new T cells.

Specimen: PBMCs from blood, collected 11 to 12 days after vaccination. The clonotype was recovered from a man in his fifties or sixties who received an inactivated influenza vaccine.

In DNA form, the CDR3 reads TGCGCCAGCAGCTTGGGCGTTGTCGGGCCCCGCTATGGCTACACCTTC. Protein: CASSLGVVGPRYGYTF. The chain links TRBV5-1 to TRBJ1-2; D unresolved. The ends were cut back, 0 bases at V and 4 bases at J, with 16 bases in the middle. The CDR3 is made up of 16 amino acids. CDR1 and CDR2 (germline): SGHRS, YFSETQ.